Listed below are T cell receptor beta chains from one sample, sequenced in a study of T cell responses to AZD1222 COVID-19 vaccine. Sequencing used immunoSEQ multiplex PCR; TCRdb keeps in-frame clones, though not all of them. The sample comprises around 200,000 clones, about 92% of which are singletons, and roughly 3.8% rests with the top ten. The starting material was peripheral blood, obtained on day 0 of AZD1222 vaccination. The source of these receptors is an adult in good health. The CDR3 runs from the conserved cysteine through the conserved F or W. A D gene is named only where the DNA matches it firmly. The listing skips clone size in some rows; elsewhere it reads once, few, many or a size class.

V gene	clone size	D gene	J gene	CDR3 length	CDR3 protein	CDR3 DNA
TRBV19	once	TRBD1	TRBJ2-2	14	CASRGTGATGELFF	TGTGCCAGTAGGGGGACAGGGGCCACCGGGGAGCTGTTTTTT
TRBV18	once	.	TRBJ2-7	14	CASSPPNGAYEQYF	TGTGCCAGCTCACCACCGAACGGGGCCTACGAGCAGTACTTC
TRBV1	.	.	TRBJ1-6	18	CTSSQGLAPTGYNSPLHF	TGCACCAGCAGCCAAGGACTGGCCCCGACAGGTTATAATTCACCCCTCCACTTT
TRBV3-1/TRBV3-2	.	TRBD1	TRBJ1-2	13	CASSVTGGNGYTF	TGTGCCAGCAGCGTTACAGGGGGAAATGGCTACACCTTC
TRBV4-1	.	.	TRBJ1-1	17	CASSPEGGALGNTEAFF	TGCGCCAGCAGCCCCGAGGGGGGGGCTTTGGGCAACACTGAAGCTTTCTTT
TRBV12-2	.	.	TRBJ2-5	15	CASRLAETRGETQYF	TGTGCAAGTCGCTTAGCGGAAACTAGAGGGGAGACCCAGTACTTC
TRBV27	.	.	TRBJ2-7	14	CASSSWDFRGEQYF	.
TRBV19	.	TRBD1	TRBJ2-1	18	CASSVAPTGGMGYNEQFF	TGTGCCAGTAGTGTAGCCCCGACAGGGGGCATGGGTTACAATGAGCAGTTCTTC
TRBV19	.	.	TRBJ2-1	13	CASSTGLLNEQFF	TGTGCCAGTAGTACGGGACTTCTAAATGAGCAGTTCTTC
TRBV5-1	.	TRBD1	TRBJ1-4	15	CASSLGTGGVRKLFF	TGCGCCAGCAGCTTGGGGACAGGGGGTGTGCGAAAACTGTTTTTT
TRBV27	.	.	TRBJ2-7	14	CASSSAGGFNEQYF	TGTGCCAGCAGTTCGGCAGGGGGGTTTAACGAGCAGTACTTC
TRBV3-1/TRBV3-2	.	.	TRBJ1-2	17	CASSQGFGQGVSYGYTF	TGTGCCAGCAGCCAAGGTTTCGGGCAGGGTGTTTCTTATGGCTACACCTTC
TRBV7-9	.	TRBD1	TRBJ1-1	14	CASSVRGQGTEAFF	TGTGCCAGCAGCGTCCGGGGACAGGGCACTGAAGCTTTCTTT
TRBV6-1	.	.	TRBJ1-2	14	CASSEGRVYYGYTF	TGTGCCAGCAGTGAGGGCAGGGTATACTATGGCTACACCTTC
TRBV7-9	.	.	TRBJ1-4	14	CASSSGLPHEKLFF	TGTGCCAGCAGCTCGGGTCTTCCGCATGAAAAACTGTTTTTT
TRBV2	.	.	TRBJ1-6	14	CASSEQGRNSPLHF	TGTGCCAGCAGTGAACAGGGGCGGAATTCACCCCTCCACTTT
TRBV5-1	.	.	TRBJ1-1	14	CASSLDGHDTEAFF	TGCGCCAGCAGCTTGGACGGTCATGACACTGAAGCTTTCTTT
TRBV19	.	.	TRBJ2-7	13	CASSPAVGYEQYF	TGTGCCAGTAGTCCGGCCGTCGGCTACGAGCAGTACTTC
TRBV13	once	TRBD1	TRBJ1-1	13	CASRTGTELEAFF	TGTGCCAGCAGGACTGGGACAGAGCTGGAAGCTTTCTTT
TRBV7-9	.	.	TRBJ2-1	13	CATPVVGDNEQFF	TGTGCCACCCCGGTGGTAGGTGACAATGAGCAGTTCTTC
TRBV7-2	.	TRBD1	TRBJ1-5	15	CASSLAGTGYQPQHF	TGTGCCAGCAGCTTAGCGGGGACAGGCTATCAGCCCCAGCATTTT
TRBV19	.	.	TRBJ2-7	13	CASSISGGNEQYF	TGTGCCAGTAGTATATCCGGGGGCAACGAGCAGTACTTC
TRBV6-5	once	TRBD1	TRBJ2-4	13	CASRGTGYYIQYF	TGTGCCAGCAGGGGGACAGGGTATTACATTCAGTACTTC
TRBV5-1	.	.	TRBJ1-1	13	CASSFSGGSEAFF	TGCGCCAGCAGCTTTTCCGGGGGATCGGAAGCTTTCTTT
TRBV5-1	.	.	TRBJ1-1	14	CASSSGGGVPEAFF	TGCGCCAGCAGCTCAGGTGGGGGGGTTCCTGAAGCTTTCTTT
TRBV15	few	.	TRBJ2-6	16	CATSRDGGAGANVLTF	TGTGCCACCAGCAGAGATGGGGGGGCCGGGGCCAACGTCCTGACTTTC
TRBV7-8	.	.	TRBJ2-7	14	CASSFGSPPGEQYF	TGTGCCAGCAGCTTCGGTAGCCCCCCGGGCGAGCAGTACTTC
TRBV27	.	.	TRBJ2-7	14	CASSLGNYPYEQYF	TGTGCCAGCAGTTTGGGCAACTACCCCTACGAGCAGTACTTC
TRBV6-5	.	.	TRBJ1-1	12	CASSYGRGEAFF	TGTGCCAGCAGTTACGGGCGGGGTGAAGCTTTCTTT
TRBV4-1	.	.	TRBJ2-1	13	CASSQASYNEQFF	TGCGCCAGCAGCCAAGCTAGTTACAATGAGCAGTTCTTC
TRBV19	.	TRBD2	TRBJ2-1	19	CASSTGLAGGPQSYNEQFF	TGTGCCAGTAGTACGGGACTAGCGGGAGGGCCCCAATCCTACAATGAGCAGTTCTTC
TRBV10-3	few	.	TRBJ1-2	11	CAISRDMDYTF	TGTGCCATCAGCCGGGACATGGACTACACCTTC
TRBV2	once	.	TRBJ2-2	15	CASSEGGGLPGELFF	TGTGCCAGCAGTGAAGGGGGGGGCCTCCCCGGGGAGCTGTTTTTT
TRBV25-1	.	TRBD1	TRBJ1-2	16	CASSESSRDRVHGYTF	TGTGCCAGCAGTGAATCCAGTCGGGACAGGGTTCATGGCTACACCTTC
TRBV2	.	.	TRBJ1-2	14	CASSRTGGDYGYTF	TGTGCCAGCAGTAGAACCGGGGGTGACTATGGCTACACCTTC
TRBV3-1/TRBV3-2	.	.	TRBJ2-3	15	CASSQGSGIADTQYF	TGTGCCAGCAGCCAAGGTTCCGGGATCGCAGATACGCAGTATTTT
TRBV28	once	.	TRBJ1-2	16	CASSEYDGGRSHGYTF	TGTGCCAGCAGTGAATACGACGGGGGGCGATCCCATGGCTACACCTTC
TRBV2	.	.	TRBJ1-2	15	CAGKGGDGSNYGYTF	TGTGCCGGTAAAGGAGGGGACGGATCTAACTATGGCTACACCTTC
TRBV7-9	.	.	TRBJ1-1	14	CASSSGLRNTEAFF	TGTGCCAGCAGCTCCGGACTTCGGAACACTGAAGCTTTCTTT
TRBV9	.	TRBD1	TRBJ1-1	14	CASNQGASGAEAFF	TGTGCCAGCAACCAGGGGGCCTCTGGGGCTGAAGCTTTCTTT
TRBV5-6	.	TRBD1	TRBJ1-2	14	CASSLGTGGLGYTF	TGTGCCAGCAGCTTGGGAACAGGGGGCCTTGGCTACACCTTC
TRBV11-2	.	.	TRBJ1-6	15	CASRQSRSYNSPLHF	TGTGCCAGCAGACAAAGTCGGTCCTATAATTCACCCCTCCACTTT
TRBV11-2	.	.	TRBJ1-1	11	CASSFYTEAFF	TGTGCCAGCAGCTTCTACACTGAAGCTTTCTTT
TRBV6-5	.	.	TRBJ2-7	14	CASSTDGAKYEQYF	TGTGCCAGCAGTACAGACGGGGCGAAGTACGAGCAGTACTTC
TRBV6-1	.	TRBD1	TRBJ1-2	16	CASSELLTGDFYGYTF	TGTGCCAGCAGTGAATTGTTGACAGGGGACTTCTATGGCTACACCTTC
TRBV27	.	.	TRBJ1-2	13	CASRGGARIGYTF	TGTGCCAGCCGGGGGGGGGCTCGCATTGGCTACACCTTC
TRBV15	.	.	TRBJ1-2	12	CATSITNYGYTF	TGTGCCACCTCTATCACTAACTATGGCTACACCTTC
TRBV10-1	few	.	TRBJ2-1	15	CASSDGAEGYNEQFF	TGCGCCAGCAGTGATGGGGCGGAAGGCTACAATGAGCAGTTCTTC
TRBV5-1	.	.	TRBJ1-3	14	CASSPGSSGNTIYF	TGCGCCAGCAGCCCGGGCAGCTCTGGAAACACCATATATTTT
TRBV10-3	many	TRBD1	TRBJ1-5	16	CAISGTGVNSNQPQHF	TGTGCCATCAGTGGGACAGGGGTAAATAGCAATCAGCCCCAGCATTTT